This T cell receptor beta chain was profiled in a study of control samples from healthy donors and cancer patients. The protocol was immunoSEQ multiplex PCR, while the TCRdb copy is restricted to in-frame clones and leaves out a portion. The sample comprises roughly 180,000 clones, just over 90% of which are singletons, and approximately 4% rests with the top ten. The length of the CDR3 is 12 residues. V lost 3 bases and J 4 bases, leaving 4 bases between the germline ends. This clone was recorded only once. The TCR comes from a woman aged 55-69 years in good health. The rearrangement joins TRBV12-3 or TRBV12-4 to TRBJ1-3; D remains unclear. The sample taken for sequencing was blood. CDR3: CASSFGGNTIYF. The CDR3 DNA sequence: TGTGCCAGCAGTTTTGGAGGAAACACCATATATTTT.